Sequencing of this T cell receptor (beta chain) was carried out in a study of read filtering for tumor transcriptome and immune sequencing. In the study overall: IR-seq gave about 3.5 to 11 million TCR reads per sample; RNA-seq gave roughly 80 to 1273. Study observations and caveats: Single-read clonotypes: about 82% of IR-seq clonotypes (approximately 4% of reads), about 70% of RNA-seq clonotypes (less than 50% of reads).

V was cut by 0 bases and J by 3 bases, with 7 bases left in between. Germline-derived CDR1 and CDR2 are SGHKS and YYEKEE (reference sequence). The CDR3 extends over 14 amino acids. Only a few counts were recorded for this clonotype. Its antigen is currently unknown. From approximately 400 ng of RNA, a library with molecular barcoded alpha/delta and beta/gamma adaptors was made. Each CDR3 protein is one row after TCRdb ran MiXCR on the reads. The data contain about 54,000 distinct CDR3 sequences, 10% to 15% of them singletons. V gene TRBV5-5 combines with J gene TRBJ1-5; D remains ambiguous. The sequencing input was a population of CD138-negative cells sorted from bone marrow. The clonotype originates from a donor over 35 with multiple myeloma. CDR3 loop: CASSLVLDNQPQHF. For the CDR3, the DNA is TGTGCCAGCAGCTTGGTTTTGGACAATCAGCCCCAGCATTTT.